This entry lists 10 T cell receptor beta chains sequenced from one sample in a study of identical twins listed by TCRdb under 2016. Library method: 5' RACE. The instrument was an Illumina HiSeq 2000. TCRdb reworked the public reads: Q25 trimming with fastp, MiXCR clone assembly, productive beta chains retained. All rows with the same CDR3 protein become a single entry with the most common DNA and genes. Recorded for this sample are just over 500,000 distinct CDR3 sequences; 20% to 25% of them occurred a single time. Of the sample, under 0.95% is held by the ten largest clones. This sample also appeared in a second study, on T cells expressing NK-cell markers.

Input material: CD4+ T cells sorted from blood. Receptors originate from a young woman in good health.

This clonotype came up a few times. V and J are TRBV9 and TRBJ2-1; 8 nucleotides align to TRBD2. The CDR3 extends over 18 amino acids. Looked up from germline, CDR1 is SGDLS and CDR2 is YYNGEE. V lost 2 bases to trimming and J lost 4 bases; unmatched junction nucleotides: 14. The CDR3 loop is CASSVLGDSGLGYNEQFF. The CDR3 DNA is TGTGCCAGCAGCGTGTTGGGAGATTCGGGACTAGGTTACAATGAGCAGTTCTTC.

The chain links TRBV5-6 to TRBJ1-5; no reliable D call. This CDR3 region has 15 residues. Germline CDR1 is SGHDT and CDR2 is YYEEEE. Trimming removed 0 bases from V and 10 bases from J, with 17 bases in between. The CDR3 loop reads CASSLAGMGINPQHF. The CDR3 region has the DNA TGTGCCAGCAGCTTGGCCGGTATGGGAATCAATCCCCAGCATTTT.

This clonotype has a count of ten or more. The chain recombines TRBV4-3 with TRBJ2-2, with D perhaps assigned TRBD1 or TRBD2 (5 bases each). V lost 4 bases, J lost 5 bases, and 14 bases lay in between. This CDR3 spans 15 amino acids. Germline CDR1 and CDR2: LGHNA and YSLEER. The CDR3 spells CASSRESRVTGELFF. CDR3 bases: TGCGCCAGCAGCCGGGAGAGCAGGGTAACCGGGGAGCTGTTTTTT.

This clonotype has only a few counts. The junction differs from germline at one of its ends, possibly a read error. The genes are TRBV7-7 and TRBJ2-3; possibly TRBD1 or TRBD2 for D (6 bases each). Germline V gene sequence: CDR1 SSHAT, CDR2 FNYEAQ (reference sequence). This CDR3 has 13 amino acids. CDR3 sequence (DNA): TGTGCTAGCAGCTTAAAGGGGGGAGATACGCAGTATTTT. Its translation: CASSLKGGDTQYF.

The chain couples TRBV7-9 to TRBJ2-7, with D maybe TRBD2 (6 bases). The V end lost 6 bases, the J end lost 3 bases, and 15 bases lay between the germline ends. CDR1 and CDR2 from the germline V gene are SEHNR and FQNEAQ (reference sequence). The CDR3 covers 14 residues. The CDR3 bases are TGTGCCAGCAGTATAACAGCGGGCCTCTACGAGCAGTACTTC. Protein: CASSITAGLYEQYF.

This clonotype was detected only a few times. This chain joins TRBV27 and TRBJ2-4; no clear D gene. Between the trimmed V and J ends, which lost 5 bases and 1 base, there was a span of 21 bases. The CDR3 loop spans 18 amino acids. Germline V gene lookup returns CDR1 MNHEY and CDR2 SMNVEV (reference sequence). The CDR3 is CASSPLDFGYSAKNIQYF. DNA for the CDR3: TGTGCCAGCAGTCCCCTCGACTTCGGCTACTCGGCCAAAAACATTCAGTACTTC.

The sample holds a few counts of this clonotype. The V gene is TRBV5-6, the J gene TRBJ2-1; D is perhaps TRBD1 (6 bases). Per the germline V gene, CDR1 is SGHDT and CDR2 is YYEEEE. Between the trimmed V and J ends, which lost 3 bases and 4 bases, there was a span of 17 bases. This CDR3 is built from 16 residues. The CDR3: CASSSDWGQIYNEQFF. DNA for the CDR3: TGTGCCAGCAGCTCCGATTGGGGACAAATTTACAATGAGCAGTTCTTC.

This clonotype was detected a few times. The chain uses TRBV7-9 and TRBJ1-5; no reliable D call. V dropped 1 base and J dropped 5 bases, with 6 bases sitting between them. Looked up from germline, CDR1 is SEHNR and CDR2 is FQNEAQ (reference sequence). The CDR3 totals 13 residues. The CDR3 sequence is CASSLVEYQPQHF. CDR3 bases: TGTGCCAGCAGCTTAGTTGAATATCAGCCCCAGCATTTT.

The CDR3 DNA reads as TGTGCCAGCAGCTTGGGCCTCCGACAGGATTCACCCCTCCACTTT. This codes for CASSLGLRQDSPLHF. The gene calls are TRBV5-5 and TRBJ1-6; D is perhaps TRBD1 (6 bases). CDR1 is SGHKS, CDR2 YYEKEE, per germline (reference sequence). V gave up 0 bases and J gave up 8 bases, with 12 bases separating them. The CDR3 runs to 15 residues.

This clonotype was counted a few times. The chain combines TRBV4-2 with TRBJ2-7; 9 nucleotides line up with TRBD2. The CDR3 is 15 amino acids. Germline V gene lookup returns CDR1 LGHNA and CDR2 YNFKEQ. The trim removed 0 bases at V and 3 bases at J, leaving 3 bases unmatched. The CDR3: CASSQEGSGSYEQYF. CDR3 DNA: TGTGCCAGCAGCCAAGAGGGTAGCGGGAGCTACGAGCAGTACTTC.